This entry lists 9 T cell receptor beta chains sequenced from one sample in a study of T cells in localized non-small cell lung cancer. The table came from immunoSEQ multiplex PCR; TCRdb's copy has only in-frame clones and leaves some out. The sample carries 100,000 to 150,000 clones, 89% recorded once. The sample consisted of peripheral blood, taken before any cancer treatment. The receptors derive from a female donor at least 60 years old with stage I lung adenocarcinoma.

In this sample, this clone turned up once. This chain uses TRBV18 with TRBJ2-3; D remains unclear. V shed 3 bases and J shed 1 base, with 5 bases lying between them. The CDR3 length is 13 residues. Germline V gives CDR1 KGHSH, CDR2 LQKENI. The CDR3 is CASSPIGTDTQYF. In DNA, the CDR3 is TGTGCCAGCTCACCTATCGGCACAGATACGCAGTATTTT. Based on the CDR3 plus reference TRBV18 and TRBJ2-3, the full variable domain is NAGVMQNPRHLVRRRGQEARLRCSPMKGHSHVYWYRQLPEEGLKFMVYLQKENIIDESGMPKERFSAEFPKEGPSILRIQQVVRGDSAAYFCASSPIGTDTQYFGPGTRLTVL.

The chain has TRBV11-2 and TRBJ2-1; 10 bases are shared with TRBD2. CDR3 size: 16 residues. The germline gives CDR1 SGHAT, CDR2 FQNNGV. V was pared by 1 base and J by 6 bases, with 6 bases of the junction left unmatched. As DNA, the CDR3 is TGTGCCAGCAGCTTAGCTAGCGGGAGTTCCCCCAATGAGCAGTTCTTC. Encoded protein: CASSLASGSSPNEQFF.

The rearrangement joins TRBV6-6 to TRBJ1-3; 7 positions agree with TRBD1. The V segment lost 6 bases and the J segment 0 bases; nucleotides outside the gene matches: 8. The germline V gene encodes CDR1 MNHNY and CDR2 SVGAGI (reference sequence). This CDR3 comprises 16 residues. CDR3 amino acids: CASRPGTAYSGNTIYF. CDR3 coding DNA: TGTGCCAGCAGACCCGGGACAGCTTACTCTGGAAACACCATATATTTT.

With respect to this clone: One end of the junction varies from germline; a read error may be responsible. The genes are TRBV7-7 and TRBJ2-5, with D maybe TRBD2 (6 bases). The CDR3 has 13 amino acids. Germline V gene data show CDR1 as SSHAT and CDR2 as FNYEAQ (reference sequence). The CDR3 coding sequence is TGTGCTAGCAGCTCCCGGGGGCAAGAGACCCAGTACTTC. This encodes CASSSRGQETQYF.

On this clone: Germline is not matched at one junction end, which may reflect a read error. This chain connects TRBV10-3 to TRBJ2-7, with D possibly TRBD1 on 6 matching bases. The germline V gene encodes CDR1 ENHRY and CDR2 SYGVKD. This CDR3 has 19 amino acids. The CDR3 is CATSFFRGQYATGAYEQYF. The DNA for the CDR3 is TGTGCCACCAGTTTTTTTCGAGGACAGTACGCGACAGGAGCCTACGAGCAGTACTTC.

The rearrangement uses TRBV7-3 and TRBJ1-1; TRBD1 is a possible D gene (5 bases). The CDR3 has 13 residues. Germline CDR1 SGHTA, CDR2 FQGTGA. Trimming took 5 bases from V and 1 from J, leaving 8 bases between them. The CDR3 sequence is CASSTQENTEAFF. The CDR3 bases are TGTGCCAGCAGCACACAGGAGAACACTGAAGCTTTCTTT.

DNA for the CDR3: TGTGCCAGCGAGAGCGGGGTGGGGAATGAGCAGTTCTTC. This encodes CASESGVGNEQFF. The chain uses TRBV28 and TRBJ2-1; 7 bases are a match to TRBD2. In germline, CDR1 is MDHEN, CDR2 SYDVKM. The CDR3 has 13 amino acids. V dropped 8 bases and J dropped 7; count of bases not matched to a gene: 8.

This sequence joins TRBV28 and TRBJ1-1; no firm D call. Trimming stripped 5 bases from V and 4 bases from J, with 11 bases between. CDR3 length: 13 amino acids. Germline lookup yields CDR1 MDHEN and CDR2 SYDVKM. The CDR3 reads CASSVDESTEAFF. CDR3 coding DNA: TGTGCCAGCAGTGTAGATGAAAGCACTGAAGCTTTCTTT.

Regarding this clone: The junction does not match germline at one end; this may be a read error. The genes are TRBV7-9 and TRBJ2-7, with 12 bases that match TRBD2. The CDR3 has 15 amino acids. The germline V gene encodes CDR1 SEHNR and CDR2 FQNEAQ (reference sequence). The CDR3 reads CASSDTSGRSSEQYF. For the CDR3, the DNA is TGTGCCAGCAGCGATACTAGCGGGAGGTCCTCCGAGCAGTACTTC.